Each of the 22 T cell receptor beta chains below was sequenced from the same sample in a study of blood T cells in healthy people across ages. Alongside a J-beta primer mix, a sample-barcoded 5' primer served in a second PCR lasting roughly 6 to 11 cycles. TCRdb re-analysed the 5' RACE reads in MiXCR, keeping a single row per CDR3 protein. The repertoire holds 1,800,000 or so distinct CDR3 sequences, with about 39% as singletons. Sequencing was done on a sample of blood. The receptors derive from a human donor in good health.

The rearrangement uses TRBV7-9 and TRBJ2-1; TRBD1 might be the D (7 bases). The CDR3 runs to 16 residues. V was clipped by 2 bases and J by 5 bases, with 16 bases between them. Germline V gene sequence: CDR1 SEHNR, CDR2 FQNEAQ (reference sequence). The CDR3 coding sequence is TGTGCCAGCAGCTTAATAAAGGGGGGACAGCACAATGAGCAGTTCTTC. The encoded protein is CASSLIKGGQHNEQFF. Filled out from reference TRBV7-9 and TRBJ2-1, the complete variable domain reads DTGVSQNPRHKITKRGQNVTFRCDPISEHNRLYWYRQTLGQGPEFLTYFQNEAQLEKSRLLSDRFSAERPKGSFSTLEIQRTEQGDSAMYLCASSLIKGGQHNEQFFGPGTRLTVL.

For this clonotype: This may arise from a read error, as a much more abundant clone is one base away. The chain combines TRBV29-1 with TRBJ2-1; weak D call: TRBD2 (7 bases). Per the germline V gene, CDR1 is SQVTM and CDR2 is ANQGSEA. CDR3 length: 12 residues. Trimming removed 2 bases at V and 8 bases at J, with 10 bases between. CDR3 amino acids: CSVERGGYEQFF. The CDR3 DNA reads as TGCAGCGTTGAAAGGGGGGGCTATGAGCAGTTCTTC.

V is TRBV3-1 and J is TRBJ1-1; D is ambiguous. Trimming removed 6 bases from V and 3 bases from J, with 14 bases in between. This CDR3 spans 14 amino acids. Germline CDR1 is LGHDT and CDR2 is YNNKEL (reference sequence). Here the CDR3 DNA reads TGTGCCAGCAGTCGGGTCCAAACGGACACTGAAGCTTTCTTT. Protein sequence: CASSRVQTDTEAFF. The full variable domain, rest sourced from reference TRBV3-1 and TRBJ1-1, is DTAVSQTPKYLVTQMGNDKSIKCEQNLGHDTMYWYKQDSKKFLKIMFSYNNKELIINETVPNRFSPKSPDKAHLNLHINSLELGDSAVYFCASSRVQTDTEAFFGQGTRLTVV.

The V and J genes are TRBV15 and TRBJ2-2; D is perhaps TRBD1 or TRBD2 (6 bases each). The length of the CDR3 is 17 residues. Germline V lookup: CDR1 LNHNV, CDR2 YYDKDF (reference sequence). With 0 bases removed from V and 3 bases from J, the gap between germline ends came to 14 bases. The CDR3 loop is CATSRDGGRSDTGELFF. CDR3 coding DNA: TGTGCCACCAGCAGAGACGGGGGCAGGTCGGACACCGGGGAGCTGTTTTTT.

There are many counts of this clonotype. The genes are TRBV6-6 and TRBJ1-2, with a weak D call TRBD1 (5 bases). V was clipped by 4 bases and J by 2 bases, with 8 bases between them. Germline CDR1 MNHNY, CDR2 SVGAGI (reference sequence). This CDR3 is 13 amino acids long. This chain's CDR3 is CASSSRENYGYTF. The DNA for the CDR3 is TGTGCCAGCAGTTCCAGGGAAAACTATGGCTACACCTTC.

The chain has TRBV6-5 and TRBJ2-5; no reliable D call. The germline gives CDR1 MNHEY, CDR2 SVGAGI. V shed 4 bases and J shed 0 bases, with 18 bases lying between them. This CDR3 spans 17 amino acids. CDR3 sequence reads: CASSSYRQEKYQETQYF. The CDR3 DNA sequence: TGTGCCAGCAGTTCCTATCGGCAGGAGAAGTACCAAGAGACCCAGTACTTC.

This clonotype was detected only once. The rearrangement uses TRBV20-1 and TRBJ2-5; 11 bases match TRBD2. The length of the CDR3 is 13 residues. Germline V gene sequence: CDR1 DFQATT, CDR2 SNEGSKA (reference sequence). V shed 6 bases and J 9 bases; nucleotides not matched to a gene: 9. Here the CDR3 DNA reads TGCAGTGCCCCTAGCGGGGGGACGGGAGCCCAGTACTTC. Encoded protein: CSAPSGGTGAQYF.

There are a few counts of this clonotype. The V call is TRBV20-1, the J call TRBJ2-7; 9 bases line up with TRBD2. V lost 3 bases, J lost 2 bases, and 8 bases stayed unmatched. The CDR3 spans 15 residues. Germline CDR1 reads DFQATT; CDR2 reads SNEGSKA (reference sequence). CDR3 sequence reads: CSARDLAGLTYEQYF. For the CDR3, the DNA is TGCAGTGCTAGGGACCTAGCGGGGCTTACCTACGAGCAGTACTTC.

With regard to this clonotype: This may be a read error, as it is one base from a much larger clone. The chain links TRBV7-9 to TRBJ1-6; D is possibly TRBD1 (5 bases). Per the germline V gene, CDR1 is SEHNR and CDR2 is FQNEAQ (reference sequence). The CDR3 spans 12 residues. V lost 4 bases to trimming and J lost 8 bases, with 6 bases between them. DNA of the CDR3: TGTGCCAGCAGCTGGGGGGATTCACCCCTCCACTTT. Translated, it gives CASSWGDSPLHF.

The chain uses TRBV6-8 and TRBJ2-1; 7 bases align to TRBD2. CDR3 length: 16 amino acids. V lost 5 bases to trimming and J lost 9 bases; unmatched junction nucleotides: 16. The germline gives CDR1 MNHGY, CDR2 SAAAGT. This CDR3 reads CASSESSSGLGGEQFF. CDR3 sequence (DNA): TGTGCCAGCAGTGAATCGTCTAGCGGACTAGGTGGTGAGCAGTTCTTC.

The gene calls are TRBV20-1 and TRBJ2-1; 8 positions match TRBD1. V gave up 6 bases and J gave up 6 bases; unmatched junction bases: 7. The CDR3 is 13 amino acids. The V gene's germline CDR1 is DFQATT and CDR2 SNEGSKA (reference sequence). The CDR3 bases are TGCAGTGCCTCGGACAGGGTTTTCAATGAGCAGTTCTTC. This encodes CSASDRVFNEQFF.

The chain joins TRBV29-1 to TRBJ1-2; D not resolved. The CDR3 is 15 residues long. From germline, CDR1 is SQVTM and CDR2 ANQGSEA. The V end was cut by 2 bases, the J end by 0 bases, with 13 bases between. The CDR3 sequence: CSVEPSTRPNYGYTF. In nucleotides, the CDR3 is TGCAGCGTTGAACCCTCGACGAGACCTAACTATGGCTACACCTTC. The full variable domain, in which reference TRBV29-1 and TRBJ1-2 provide the parts outside the CDR3, is SAVISQKPSRDICQRGTSLTIQCQVDSQVTMMFWYRQQPGQSLTLIATANQGSEATYESGFVIDKFPISRPNLTFSTLTVSNMSPEDSSIYLCSVEPSTRPNYGYTFGSGTRLTVV.

Details on this clonotype: A read error may be the cause here, since a much bigger clone is one base away. V gene TRBV12-3 or TRBV12-4 combines with J gene TRBJ2-4; possibly TRBD1 for D (6 bases). Deletions cut 8 bases from V and 13 bases from J, with 24 bases between. The CDR3 length is 14 residues. The CDR3 bases are TGTGCCAGCTCCTTCCAGGGGATCTCCTACAAGCAGTACTTC. This encodes CASSFQGISYKQYF.

This chain joins TRBV13 and TRBJ2-7, with 8 bases lining up with TRBD1. Germline CDR1 PRHDT, CDR2 FYEKMQ (reference sequence). The CDR3 is 14 residues long. The ends lost 5 bases at V and 3 bases at J; junction bases unmatched: 6. This CDR3 is CASSAPGQVYEQYF. As DNA, the CDR3 is TGTGCCAGCAGCGCACCGGGACAGGTCTACGAGCAGTACTTC.

This rearrangement joins TRBV6-1 to TRBJ2-1, with D possibly being TRBD1 (5 bases). Germline loops: CDR1 MNHNS, CDR2 SASEGT. Trimming took 3 bases from V and 0 from J, leaving 9 bases between them. This CDR3 is built from 15 residues. The CDR3 coding sequence is TGTGCCAGCAGTGATACAGGTAGCTCCTACAATGAGCAGTTCTTC. This gives the protein CASSDTGSSYNEQFF.

This clonotype occurred a few times. The chain combines TRBV20-1 with TRBJ2-1; 9 nucleotides align to TRBD1. Germline CDR1 reads DFQATT; CDR2 reads SNEGSKA (reference sequence). Unmatched junction bases numbered 3, after V lost 6 bases and J lost 6 bases. The length of the CDR3 is 12 residues. CDR3: CSAGTGLNEQFF. CDR3 DNA sequence: TGCAGTGCGGGGACAGGGCTCAATGAGCAGTTCTTC.

The rearrangement uses TRBV20-1 and TRBJ2-7; TRBD2 aligns across 7 bases. With 5 bases clipped from V and 5 bases from J, the junction kept 12 bases outside the gene matches. CDR3 length: 14 amino acids. Germline CDR1 and CDR2: DFQATT and SNEGSKA (reference sequence). The CDR3 DNA reads as TGCAGTGCTCCCCGACCGGGGGAGGGTGACGAGCAGTACTTC. It is translated as CSAPRPGEGDEQYF.

At least ten counts were recorded for this clonotype. The rearrangement uses TRBV13 and TRBJ1-5; 10 nucleotides agree with TRBD1. In germline, CDR1 is PRHDT, CDR2 FYEKMQ (reference sequence). CDR3 length: 14 amino acids. The junction had 2 bases not matched to a gene; V was cut back by 3 bases and J by 6 bases. This CDR3 reads CASSLTGGSQPQHF. CDR3 DNA: TGTGCCAGCAGCTTGACAGGGGGCAGTCAGCCCCAGCATTTT.

The chain combines TRBV29-1 with TRBJ2-7; the D gene could be TRBD1 or TRBD2 (7 bases each). Trimming stripped 4 bases from V and 3 bases from J, with 16 bases between. The CDR3 has 14 residues. Germline assignment: CDR1 SQVTM and CDR2 ANQGSEA. The CDR3 sequence: CSVGQGRGLYEQYF. In DNA form, the CDR3 reads TGCAGCGTTGGGCAAGGGAGGGGGCTCTACGAGCAGTACTTC.

J is TRBJ2-5 and V is TRBV2; possibly TRBD1 for D (6 bases). The CDR3 is made up of 14 amino acids. Per the germline V gene, CDR1 is SNHLY and CDR2 is FYNNEI. Trimming removed 6 bases from V and 7 bases from J, with 18 bases in between. As DNA, the CDR3 is TGTGCCAGCAGAGTGAACAGGGCCGAGGGGACCCAGTACTTC. Its translation: CASRVNRAEGTQYF.

This clonotype was seen a handful of times. The chain couples TRBV12-3 or TRBV12-4 to TRBJ1-2; tentative D call: TRBD1 (6 bases). Deletions cut 3 bases from V and 4 bases from J, with 12 bases between. CDR3 size: 14 residues. CDR3 protein: CASSFSGASYGYTF. In DNA, the CDR3 is TGTGCCAGCAGTTTCTCGGGGGCGAGCTATGGCTACACCTTC.

The chain employs TRBV28 and TRBJ2-7; 8 bases align to TRBD1. CDR3 length: 17 residues. With 8 bases clipped from V and 4 bases from J, the junction kept 19 bases outside the gene matches. Germline V gene lookup returns CDR1 MDHEN and CDR2 SYDVKM. CDR3 DNA: TGTGCCAGCGATAGCCACAGGGGGTTTAGAAGTATTTACGAGCAGTACTTC. Protein sequence: CASDSHRGFRSIYEQYF.